The 17 T cell receptor beta chains below all came from one sample that was sequenced in a study of blood T cell repertoires in COVID-19. The method was immunoSEQ multiplex PCR; TCRdb's version includes in-frame clones alone and lacks a portion of them. The data hold about 80,000 clones, with roughly four fifths observed a single time. Sequencing input: peripheral blood. These receptors were obtained from a man aged 60 to 75 with acute or convalescent COVID-19.

The chain couples TRBV7-3 to TRBJ2-2; TRBD2 agrees at 8 bases. Germline CDR1 and CDR2: SGHTA and FQGTGA. This CDR3 has 15 residues. The junction had 7 bases not matched to a gene; V was cut back by 5 bases and J by 5 bases. The CDR3 loop reads CASSPGGAGTGELFF. The CDR3 DNA follows: TGTGCCAGCAGCCCGGGAGGGGCCGGGACCGGGGAGCTGTTTTTT.

This rearrangement joins TRBV24-1 to TRBJ1-4, with 9 bases identical to TRBD1. J gave up 7 bases and V 4 bases, and 6 bases lay outside the gene matches. From germline, CDR1 is KGHDR and CDR2 SFDVKD. The CDR3 runs 15 residues. As DNA, the CDR3 is TGTGCCACCAGTGAAACAGGGGGCGCCGGTGAAAAACTGTTTTTT. This gives the protein CATSETGGAGEKLFF.

This clone was detected only once. The chain uses TRBV30 and TRBJ1-5; 7 bases match TRBD1. The CDR3 has 16 residues. V lost 0 bases, J lost 6 bases, and 11 bases stayed unmatched. CDR1 is GTSNPN and CDR2 is SVGIG in the germline V gene (reference sequence). CDR3 in DNA: TGTGCCTGGAGTGTACATAAGGACAGGCAGGTTCAGCCCCAGCATTTT. Its translation is CAWSVHKDRQVQPQHF.

The rearrangement joins TRBV24-1 to TRBJ1-5; no clear D gene. V lost 5 bases to trimming and J lost 4 bases, with 11 bases between them. CDR3 size: 14 residues. In germline, CDR1 is KGHDR, CDR2 SFDVKD. The CDR3 here is CATSVGRANQPQHF. The CDR3 DNA reads TGTGCCACCAGTGTGGGGAGAGCTAATCAGCCCCAGCATTTT.

This clone appeared once. The chain combines TRBV11-2 with TRBJ2-7, with D tentatively TRBD2 (5 bases). V gave up 0 bases and J gave up 0 bases, with 9 bases separating them. Looked up from germline, CDR1 is SGHAT and CDR2 is FQNNGV. This CDR3 comprises 15 residues. The CDR3 loop reads CASSLESGSSYEQYF. CDR3 DNA sequence: TGTGCCAGCAGCTTAGAGTCGGGGAGCTCCTACGAGCAGTACTTC.

DNA of the CDR3: TGCGCCAGCAGCTTGGTGGGGCCCACGGTAAATGAAAAACTGTTTTTT. Translating gives CASSLVGPTVNEKLFF. This chain links TRBV5-1 with TRBJ1-4; a possible D gene is TRBD1 (5 bases). The CDR3 has 16 amino acids. V lost 0 bases, J lost 5 bases, and 14 bases lay in between. Looked up from germline, CDR1 is SGHRS and CDR2 is YFSETQ.

The rearrangement links TRBV12-3 or TRBV12-4 to TRBJ2-1, with a weak D call TRBD2 (6 bases). This CDR3 is built from 13 residues. V was clipped by 3 bases and J by 10 bases, with 13 bases between them. CDR3 DNA: TGTGCCAGCAGTTTGTTGGAGGGGAACGAGCAGTTCTTC. This encodes CASSLLEGNEQFF.

In DNA, the CDR3 is TGTGCCAGCAGACCCCCCGGACTAGGTGAGCAGTTCTTC. Protein product: CASRPPGLGEQFF. The chain employs TRBV28 and TRBJ2-1, with 7 bases matching TRBD2. V lost 6 bases to trimming and J lost 9 bases; unmatched junction nucleotides: 8. The CDR3 is 13 amino acids. From germline, CDR1 is MDHEN and CDR2 SYDVKM.

The chain has TRBV9 and TRBJ2-2; D is perhaps TRBD2 (6 bases). The CDR3 is 17 amino acids. V was shortened by 0 bases and J by 3 bases, with 15 bases between the two germline ends. Germline assignment: CDR1 SGDLS and CDR2 YYNGEE. In nucleotides, the CDR3 is TGTGCCAGCAGCGTAGGGGTCGGGAGCGCTTACACCGGGGAGCTGTTTTTT. Protein: CASSVGVGSAYTGELFF.

The V call is TRBV6-6, the J call TRBJ2-3, with D possibly TRBD1 on 6 matching bases. The germline V and J ends were trimmed by 8 bases and 5 bases, with 14 bases remaining between them. This CDR3 has 13 residues. The germline CDR1 and CDR2 sequences are MNHNY and SVGAGI (reference sequence). CDR3 sequence: CASQARDKDTQYF. CDR3 DNA: TGTGCCAGCCAGGCCCGGGACAAAGATACGCAGTATTTT.

This sequence joins TRBV7-2 and TRBJ1-2; D perhaps matches TRBD1 (6 bases). V was clipped by 1 base and J by 4 bases, with 13 bases between them. The V gene's germline CDR1 is SGHTA and CDR2 FQGNSA. This CDR3 is 15 amino acids long. The CDR3 protein is CASSLGPGGAYGYTF. The CDR3 DNA reads TGTGCCAGCAGCTTAGGTCCGGGGGGCGCCTATGGCTACACCTTC.

CDR3 residues: CASSLGLGADTQYF. CDR3 nucleotides: TGCGCCAGCAGCTTGGGACTAGGGGCAGATACGCAGTATTTT. This sequence joins TRBV5-1 and TRBJ2-3; TRBD2 is a possible D gene (6 bases). Germline-derived CDR1 and CDR2 are SGHRS and YFSETQ. The CDR3 runs 14 residues. V dropped 0 bases and J dropped 4 bases, with 9 bases sitting between them.

The gene calls are TRBV30 and TRBJ1-3; 8 bases agree with TRBD1. Germline V lookup: CDR1 GTSNPN, CDR2 SVGIG (reference sequence). V lost 4 bases, J lost 3 bases, and 8 bases stayed unmatched. CDR3 size: 15 residues. The CDR3 sequence: CAWTHGQGVGNTIYF. In DNA, the CDR3 is TGTGCCTGGACCCACGGACAGGGCGTTGGAAACACCATATATTTT. Supplemented by reference TRBV30 and TRBJ1-3, the full variable domain reads SQTIHQWPATLVQPVGSPLSLECTVEGTSNPNLYWYRQAAGRGLQLLFYSVGIGQISSEVPQNLSASRPQDRQFILSSKKLLLSDSGFYLCAWTHGQGVGNTIYFGEGSWLTVV.

The J gene is TRBJ2-2, the V gene TRBV28, with 14 bases fitting TRBD2. There are 15 residues in the CDR3. With 5 bases clipped from V and 13 bases from J, the junction kept 9 bases outside the gene matches. The V gene's germline CDR1 is MDHEN and CDR2 SYDVKM. CDR3 sequence (DNA): TGTGCCAGCAGTCCCGAGGGACTAGCGGGAGATACGCTGTTTTTT. The encoded protein is CASSPEGLAGDTLFF.

This clone turned up a few times. The chain uses TRBV6-5 and TRBJ1-6, with D perhaps TRBD1 (6 bases). Germline CDR1 reads MNHEY; CDR2 reads SVGAGI. V was clipped by 6 bases and J by 7 bases, with 16 bases between them. The CDR3 is 15 residues long. The CDR3 DNA reads as TGTGCCAGCAGCCCAGCGACAGGCAACAATTCACCCCTCCACTTT. This encodes CASSPATGNNSPLHF.

The CDR3 nucleotides are TGTGCCAGCAGCCGGCGGGACGAGCAGTACTTC. Protein sequence: CASSRRDEQYF. J is TRBJ2-7 and V is TRBV3-1 (or the pseudogene TRBV3-2); D possibly corresponds to TRBD2 (5 bases). The V gene's germline CDR1 is LGHDT and CDR2 YNNKEL (reference sequence). V lost 4 bases to trimming and J lost 5 bases, with 6 bases between them. This CDR3 is built from 11 residues.

The J gene is TRBJ1-2, the V gene TRBV9; 9 bases map to TRBD1. V gave up 4 bases and J gave up 6 bases; unmatched junction bases: 7. CDR3 length: 14 residues. Germline lookup yields CDR1 SGDLS and CDR2 YYNGEE. The DNA of the CDR3 is TGTGCCAGCAGCCCTGAACAGGGGGCTAATGGCTACACCTTC. Its translation: CASSPEQGANGYTF.